The sequence of this T cell receptor (beta chain) was determined in a study of T cells after yellow fever vaccination. Whole-study findings and limits: Weaker, the secondary response peaked sooner, at day 5 versus 15. Clones that expanded after primary vaccination mostly reappeared after the booster (just over 95% CD4, about 91% CD8).

Notes on this clonotype: Its target is not known.

V shed 6 bases and J 9 bases; nucleotides not matched to a gene: 9. CDR1 is ENHRY and CDR2 is SYGVKD in the germline V gene. CDR3 length: 14 residues. It was through 5'RACE template switching that TCR cDNA was made, with a universal primer site and UMIs added. Each CDR3 protein is one row after TCRdb ran MiXCR on the 5' RACE reads. The sample lists about 260,000 distinct CDR3 sequences, around 4.9% occurring once. The chain employs TRBV10-3 and TRBJ2-1; TRBD2 aligns across 9 bases. The starting material was CD4+ T cells sorted from PBMCs, obtained on the day of the yellow fever booster vaccination. This TCR came from a man between 18 and 29 years old who received the YFV17D yellow fever vaccine. CDR3 in amino acids: CAISLRTSEGEQFF. The CDR3 nucleotides are TGTGCCATCAGCCTTCGGACTAGCGAGGGTGAGCAGTTCTTC.